The 21 T cell receptor beta chains below come from one sample, sequenced in a study of T-cell memory formation after mild COVID-19. TCRdb fed the 5' RACE reads into MiXCR, producing one record per CDR3 protein. The data contain around 320,000 distinct CDR3 sequences, roughly an eighth of them seen just once; the ten biggest clones take up 21%. The sequenced material came from PBMCs or a T cell subset sorted from them (not recorded which). Receptors were obtained from a man between 18 and 29 years old who had mild COVID-19 (a few samples of this study predate the infection). Cell type and time point are not known.

The chain carries TRBV9 and TRBJ2-1; tentative D call: TRBD2 (6 bases). This CDR3 is 16 amino acids long. Germline lookup yields CDR1 SGDLS and CDR2 YYNGEE. Trimming cost V 2 bases and J 1 base, with 13 bases left between them. The CDR3 DNA reads as TGTGCCAGCAGCGTGGTCCGGGGGAGTTCCTACAATGAGCAGTTCTTC. Translating gives CASSVVRGSSYNEQFF.

J is TRBJ2-5 and V is TRBV2, with D possibly matching TRBD1 (5 bases). The CDR3 is made up of 15 amino acids. V was pared by 6 bases and J by 6 bases, with 20 bases between. From germline, CDR1 is SNHLY and CDR2 FYNNEI. The CDR3 spells CASSRSRVAEKTQYF. CDR3 coding DNA: TGTGCCAGCAGCCGCTCCAGGGTAGCCGAAAAGACCCAGTACTTC.

The chain is built from TRBV29-1 and TRBJ2-1; the D gene is possibly TRBD1 (6 bases). The CDR3 contains 14 residues. Trimming left V 6 bases short and J 2 bases short, with 14 bases between. Germline values: CDR1 SQVTM, CDR2 ANQGSEA. In DNA form, the CDR3 reads TGCAGCGTCCCCAAGCGGACAGCCTACAATGAGCAGTTCTTC. Amino acid sequence: CSVPKRTAYNEQFF.

The chain is built from TRBV28 and TRBJ2-1, with 7 bases fitting TRBD1. This CDR3 has 15 residues. J gave up 4 bases and V 5 bases, and 8 bases lay outside the gene matches. Germline CDR1 is MDHEN and CDR2 is SYDVKM. CDR3 in amino acids: CASSDPGTAYNEQFF. The CDR3 DNA reads as TGTGCCAGCAGTGACCCCGGGACAGCGTACAATGAGCAGTTCTTC.

In its sample, this clonotype was seen a few times. This rearrangement joins TRBV29-1 to TRBJ1-2; D not certain. V lost 4 bases and J 1 base, leaving 13 bases between the germline ends. The CDR3 spans 14 residues. CDR1 is SQVTM, CDR2 ANQGSEA, per germline. The CDR3 nucleotides read TGCAGCGTTGTCCCTGTTGGAATTAACTATGGCTACACCTTC. Protein: CSVVPVGINYGYTF.

This rearrangement joins TRBV12-3 or TRBV12-4 to TRBJ1-3; no clear D gene. V lost 5 bases to trimming and J lost 0 bases, with 11 bases between them. This CDR3 comprises 15 residues. The CDR3 region is CASSRQRHSGNTIYF. The CDR3 region has the DNA TGTGCCAGCAGTAGGCAAAGGCACTCTGGAAACACCATATATTTT.

There are a few counts of this clonotype. The V call is TRBV24-1, the J call TRBJ2-5, with TRBD2 as a possible D gene (6 bases). Germline lookup yields CDR1 KGHDR and CDR2 SFDVKD. This CDR3 spans 15 amino acids. V dropped 4 bases and J dropped 2 bases, with 13 bases sitting between them. The DNA of the CDR3 is TGTGCCACCAGTGACCCGAAAGGGACTCAAGAGACCCAGTACTTC. Translation: CATSDPKGTQETQYF.

The rearrangement links TRBV7-9 to TRBJ1-6; D is possibly TRBD1 (6 bases). Per the germline V gene, CDR1 is SEHNR and CDR2 is FQNEAQ (reference sequence). The CDR3 length is 14 residues. V was shortened by 1 base and J by 10 bases, with 11 bases between the two germline ends. The CDR3 protein is CASSLGGGESPLHF. The CDR3 DNA follows: TGTGCCAGCAGCTTAGGAGGGGGGGAATCACCCCTCCACTTT.

This chain uses TRBV14 with TRBJ2-3; TRBD2 matches 8 bases. CDR1 is SGHDN, CDR2 FVKESK, per germline. The trim removed 3 bases at V and 2 bases at J, leaving 7 bases unmatched. CDR3 length: 16 residues. CDR3 DNA sequence: TGTGCCAGCAGCCACCTCACGGGGGGGCCCACAGATACGCAGTATTTT. Protein sequence: CASSHLTGGPTDTQYF.

V usage is TRBV20-1 and J usage is TRBJ1-5, with a tentative D call TRBD1 (6 bases). Trimming stripped 1 base from V and 5 bases from J, with 9 bases between. There are 13 residues in the CDR3. From germline, CDR1 is DFQATT and CDR2 SNEGSKA (reference sequence). The CDR3 loop reads CSARGGGYQPQHF. The CDR3 nucleotides read TGCAGTGCTAGAGGAGGGGGATATCAGCCCCAGCATTTT.

The chain employs TRBV4-3 and TRBJ2-5; D not certain. This CDR3 is 14 amino acids long. The germline V and J ends were trimmed by 3 bases and 4 bases, with 12 bases remaining between them. In germline, CDR1 is LGHNA, CDR2 YSLEER. The CDR3 nucleotides are TGCGCCAGCAGCCACAGCTACGGCGGAGAGACCCAGTACTTC. Translation: CASSHSYGGETQYF.

This clonotype came up a few times. V and J are TRBV20-1 and TRBJ1-1; D remains unclear. V lost 2 bases and J lost 5, with 6 bases in between. The CDR3 sequence is 11 residues long. CDR1 is DFQATT, CDR2 SNEGSKA, per germline (reference sequence). The CDR3 spells CSARMITEAFF. The CDR3 DNA is TGCAGTGCTAGAATGATAACTGAAGCTTTCTTT.

The V call is TRBV7-2, the J call TRBJ1-5; D is ambiguous. The germline gives CDR1 SGHTA, CDR2 FQGNSA. CDR3 length: 15 amino acids. V was trimmed by 1 base and J by 0 bases, leaving 7 bases between them. As DNA, the CDR3 is TGTGCCAGCAGCTTAGTCGGCAGTAGCAATCAGCCCCAGCATTTT. This codes for CASSLVGSSNQPQHF.

This clonotype appeared many times. This chain links TRBV7-9 with TRBJ2-1; 12 bases are shared with TRBD2. This CDR3 is built from 15 residues. Trimming removed 5 bases from V and 6 bases from J; junction bases left unmatched: 5. Germline CDR1 reads SEHNR; CDR2 reads FQNEAQ (reference sequence). The CDR3 is CASSATSGGPNEQFF. The CDR3 region has the DNA TGTGCCAGCAGCGCCACTAGCGGGGGGCCCAATGAGCAGTTCTTC.

Ten or more counts support this clonotype. V and J are TRBV6-6 and TRBJ2-5; 9 bases align to TRBD2. The CDR3 has 13 residues. The V segment lost 8 bases and the J segment 2 bases; nucleotides outside the gene matches: 3. CDR1 and CDR2 (germline): MNHNY, SVGAGI (reference sequence). Written as DNA, the CDR3 is TGTGCCAGCCGTCTAGCGGGGCAAGAGACCCAGTACTTC. It encodes CASRLAGQETQYF.

The chain is built from TRBV5-5 and TRBJ2-1, with 7 positions matching TRBD1. Trimming removed 0 bases from V and 7 bases from J; junction bases left unmatched: 10. The CDR3 runs 16 residues. CDR1 is SGHKS and CDR2 is YYEKEE in the germline V gene (reference sequence). In DNA form, the CDR3 reads TGTGCCAGCAGCTTGGCCCTGGCAGGGGGTAGGAATGAGCAGTTCTTC. It codes for CASSLALAGGRNEQFF. Supplemented by reference TRBV5-5 and TRBJ2-1, the full variable domain reads DAGVTQSPTHLIKTRGQQVTLRCSPISGHKSVSWYQQVLGQGPQFIFQYYEKEERGRGNFPDRFSARQFPNYSSELNVNALLLGDSALYLCASSLALAGGRNEQFFGPGTRLTVL.

The J gene is TRBJ2-3, the V gene TRBV12-3 or TRBV12-4; TRBD2 matches 8 bases. J lost 4 bases, V lost 5 bases, and 5 bases had no gene match. The CDR3 extends over 14 amino acids. The CDR3 DNA sequence: TGTGCCAGCAGTCCGGGAGGGAGCGCAGATACGCAGTATTTT. Residues: CASSPGGSADTQYF.

The rearrangement joins TRBV27 to TRBJ2-1, with D possibly called TRBD1 or TRBD2 (6 bases each). Looked up from germline, CDR1 is MNHEY and CDR2 is SMNVEV (reference sequence). This CDR3 comprises 14 residues. Trimming shortened V by 6 bases and J by 2 bases, and 11 bases separated the two germline ends. This chain's CDR3 is CASSRRGPYNEQFF. CDR3 in DNA: TGTGCCAGCAGCAGACGGGGGCCCTACAATGAGCAGTTCTTC.

The chain carries TRBV4-3 and TRBJ2-1, with 13 bases matching TRBD2. There are 17 residues in the CDR3. J was trimmed by 10 bases and V by 0 bases; bases with no gene match: 9. Germline V gives CDR1 LGHNA, CDR2 YSLEER. DNA of the CDR3: TGCGCCAGCAGCCAAGATTTTGGGACTAGCGGGGTCAGAGAGCAGTTCTTC. Translation gives CASSQDFGTSGVREQFF.

This clonotype was detected only a few times. V and J are TRBV24-1 and TRBJ2-1; D ambiguous. CDR3 length: 11 residues. V was cut by 4 bases and J by 7 bases, with 4 bases left in between. Germline CDR1 and CDR2: KGHDR and SFDVKD. The CDR3 spells CATSDANEQFF. For the CDR3, the DNA is TGTGCCACCAGTGACGCGAATGAGCAGTTCTTC.

This chain connects TRBV7-2 to TRBJ2-1, with 12 bases lining up with TRBD2. Germline CDR1 SGHTA, CDR2 FQGNSA. With 4 bases clipped from V and 5 bases from J, the junction kept 3 bases outside the gene matches. This CDR3 has 15 amino acids. This CDR3 is CASSSSGGGHNEQFF. The CDR3 DNA follows: TGTGCCAGCAGCTCTAGCGGGGGGGGCCACAATGAGCAGTTCTTC.